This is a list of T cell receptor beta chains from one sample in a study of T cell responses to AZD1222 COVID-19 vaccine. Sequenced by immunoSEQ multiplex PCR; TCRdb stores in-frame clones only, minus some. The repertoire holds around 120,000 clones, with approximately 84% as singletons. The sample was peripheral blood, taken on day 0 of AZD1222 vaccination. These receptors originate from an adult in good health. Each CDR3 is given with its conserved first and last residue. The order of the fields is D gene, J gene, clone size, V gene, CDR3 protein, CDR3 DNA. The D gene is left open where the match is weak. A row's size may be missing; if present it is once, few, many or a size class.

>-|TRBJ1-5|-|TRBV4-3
CASSQEVHVGNQPQHF
TGCGCCAGCAGCCAAGAGGTCCACGTGGGGAATCAGCCCCAGCATTTT
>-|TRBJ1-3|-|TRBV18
CASSSMTGQPNYSGNTIYF
TGTGCCAGCTCATCGATGACAGGACAGCCCAACTACTCTGGAAACACCATATATTTT
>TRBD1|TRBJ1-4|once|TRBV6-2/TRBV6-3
CASSSQRQGAPGKLFF
TGTGCCAGCAGTTCGCAGAGACAGGGGGCGCCTGGGAAACTGTTTTTT
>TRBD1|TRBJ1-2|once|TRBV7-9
CASSLAKQGAYGYTF
TGTGCCAGCAGCTTAGCCAAACAGGGGGCCTATGGCTACACCTTC
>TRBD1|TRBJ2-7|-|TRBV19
CASSRQGIGEQYF
TGTGCCAGTAGTCGACAGGGCATTGGGGAGCAGTACTTC
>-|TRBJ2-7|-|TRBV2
CASSLVSEQYF
TGTGCCAGCAGTCTAGTTTCCGAGCAGTACTTC
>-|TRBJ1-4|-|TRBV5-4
CASSFRGNEKLFF
TGTGCCAGCAGCTTTAGGGGAAACGAAAAACTGTTTTTT
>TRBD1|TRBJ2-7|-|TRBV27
CASSWGHGQGGYEQYF
TGTGCCAGCAGTTGGGGTCACGGACAGGGTGGCTACGAGCAGTACTTC
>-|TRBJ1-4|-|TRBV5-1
CASSLTGLGEKLFF
TGCGCCAGCAGCTTGACAGGGCTTGGTGAAAAACTGTTTTTT
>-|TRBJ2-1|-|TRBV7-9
CASVRGEQFF
TGTGCCAGCGTCCGGGGCGAGCAGTTCTTC
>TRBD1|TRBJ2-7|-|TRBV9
CASSPGTGARPEQYF
TGTGCCAGCAGCCCCGGGACAGGGGCTCGCCCCGAGCAGTACTTC
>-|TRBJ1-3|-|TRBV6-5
CASSYLGISGNTIYF
TGTGCCAGCAGTTACCTGGGTATCAGTGGAAACACCATATATTTT
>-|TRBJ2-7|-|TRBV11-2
CASSPGLLSYEQYF
TGTGCCAGCAGCCCCGGACTCCTCTCCTACGAGCAGTACTTC
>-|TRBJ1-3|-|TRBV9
CASSVAPQGNGNTIYF
TGTGCCAGCAGCGTCGCCCCGCAGGGGAATGGAAACACCATATATTTT
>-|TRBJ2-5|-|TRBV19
CASSIGPSDGETQYF
TGTGCCAGTAGTATAGGTCCGAGCGACGGGGAGACCCAGTACTTC
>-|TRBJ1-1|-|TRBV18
CASSPVGRASITEAFF
TGTGCCAGCTCACCCGTCGGGAGGGCATCCATCACTGAAGCTTTCTTT
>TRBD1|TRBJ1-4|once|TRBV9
CASSHGQGNEKLFF
TGTGCCAGCAGTCACGGACAGGGTAATGAAAAACTGTTTTTT
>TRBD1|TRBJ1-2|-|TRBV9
CASSVDEGTGVLHTF
TGTGCCAGCAGCGTAGATGAAGGGACAGGGGTCTTACACACCTTC
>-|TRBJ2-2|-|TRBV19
CASSIGQGPNTGELFF
TGTGCCAGTAGTATAGGTCAGGGTCCGAACACCGGGGAGCTGTTTTTT
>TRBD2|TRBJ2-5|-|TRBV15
CATSPRPSSGRETQYF
TGTGCCACCAGCCCGCGCCCCAGTAGCGGGAGAGAGACCCAGTACTTC
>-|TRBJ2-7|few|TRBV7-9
CASSHDGYEQYF
TGTGCCAGCAGCCACGACGGTTACGAGCAGTACTTC
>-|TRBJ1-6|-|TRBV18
CASSPSTGDSPLHF
TGTGCCAGCTCACCAAGTACAGGAGATTCACCCCTCCACTTT
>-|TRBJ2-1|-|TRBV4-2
CASSAQPGLEEFF
TGTGCCAGCAGCGCTCAGCCGGGACTGGAGGAGTTCTTC
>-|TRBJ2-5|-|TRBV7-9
CASSLSDSQETQYF
TGTGCCAGCAGCTTATCGGACAGCCAAGAGACCCAGTACTTC
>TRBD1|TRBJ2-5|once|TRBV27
CASSFSRGQGTQETQYF
TGTGCCAGCAGTTTCTCCCGCGGACAGGGTACCCAAGAGACCCAGTACTTC
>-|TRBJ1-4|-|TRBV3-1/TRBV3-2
CASSQELSAEKLFF
TGTGCCAGCAGCCAAGAACTGTCGGCTGAAAAACTGTTTTTT
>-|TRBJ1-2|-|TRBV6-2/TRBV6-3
CASSYSTGNYGYTF
TGTGCCAGCAGTTACTCGACGGGTAACTATGGCTACACCTTC
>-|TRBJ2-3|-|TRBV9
CASSARGTDTQYF
TGTGCCAGCAGCGCCCGGGGCACAGATACGCAGTATTTT
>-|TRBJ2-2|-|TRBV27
CASSFVGTGELFF
TGTGCCAGCAGTTTCGTCGGCACCGGGGAGCTGTTTTTT
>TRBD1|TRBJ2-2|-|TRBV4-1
CASRRHSSPGQGYVGELFF
TGCGCCAGCCGCCGACACTCCTCCCCGGGACAGGGTTATGTCGGGGAGCTGTTTTTT
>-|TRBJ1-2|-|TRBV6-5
CASREGPNYGYTF
TGTGCCAGCAGGGAGGGACCAAACTATGGCTACACCTTC
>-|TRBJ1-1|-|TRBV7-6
CASSLTGATEAFF
TGTGCCAGCAGCTTAACGGGCGCCACTGAAGCTTTCTTT
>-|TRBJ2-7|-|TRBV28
CASSTLWVQGTSYEQYF
TGTGCCAGCAGTACCCTCTGGGTACAGGGCACCTCCTACGAGCAGTACTTC
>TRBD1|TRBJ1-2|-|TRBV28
CASSFTGTEIFYGYTF
TGTGCCAGCAGTTTCACCGGGACAGAGATTTTCTATGGCTACACCTTC
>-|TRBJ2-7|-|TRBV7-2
CASEGLSYEQYF
TGTGCCAGCGAGGGTCTCTCCTACGAGCAGTACTTC
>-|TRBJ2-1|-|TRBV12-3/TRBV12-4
CASSSAGDEQFF
TGTGCCAGCAGTTCCGCAGGGGACGAGCAGTTCTTC
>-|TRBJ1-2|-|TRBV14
CASSQVEGGNYGYTF
TGTGCCAGCAGCCAGGTCGAAGGGGGAAACTATGGCTACACCTTC
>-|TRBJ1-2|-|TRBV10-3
CAISSGTLGYTF
TGTGCCATCAGTTCCGGGACACTTGGCTACACCTTC
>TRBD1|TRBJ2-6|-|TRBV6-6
CASSPGWTGGSSGANVLTF
TGTGCCAGCAGTCCCGGGTGGACAGGGGGAAGCTCTGGGGCCAACGTCCTGACTTTC
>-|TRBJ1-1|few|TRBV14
CASSQGPRGELTEAFF
TGTGCCAGCAGCCAAGGGCCACGTGGGGAACTCACTGAAGCTTTCTTT
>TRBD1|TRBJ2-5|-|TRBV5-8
CASSFQGATQYF
TGTGCCAGCAGCTTCCAGGGGGCGACCCAGTACTTC
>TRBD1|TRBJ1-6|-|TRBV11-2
CASSLWSGGDSPLHF
TGTGCCAGCAGCTTATGGTCAGGGGGCGATTCACCCCTCCACTTT
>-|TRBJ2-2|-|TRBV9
CASSVGGNTGELFF
TGTGCCAGCAGCGTAGGGGGGAACACCGGGGAGCTGTTTTTT
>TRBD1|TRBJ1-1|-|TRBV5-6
CASSLPTGRGTEAFF
TGTGCCAGCAGCCTGCCGACAGGGAGGGGCACTGAAGCTTTCTTT
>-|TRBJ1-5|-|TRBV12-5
CASGATGRSNQPQHF
TGTGCTAGTGGCGCCACAGGACGTAGCAATCAGCCCCAGCATTTT
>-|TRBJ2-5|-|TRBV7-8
CASSPRGWETQYF
TGTGCCAGCAGCCCCCGGGGGTGGGAGACCCAGTACTTC
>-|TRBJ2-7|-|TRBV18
CASSPQRDEQYF
TGTGCCAGCTCACCACAGCGGGACGAGCAGTACTTC
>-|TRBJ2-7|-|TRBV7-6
CASSPNRAPGAYEQYF
TGTGCCAGCAGCCCCAACCGGGCCCCTGGCGCCTACGAGCAGTACTTC
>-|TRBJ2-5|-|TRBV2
CASSEETQYF
TGTGCCAGCAGTGAGGAGACCCAGTACTTC
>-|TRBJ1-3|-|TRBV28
CASSFLGEGRRSTIYF
TGTGCCAGCAGTTTCCTCGGGGAGGGGCGTAGAAGCACCATATATTTT
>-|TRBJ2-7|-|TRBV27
CASSFSPYEQYF
TGTGCCAGCAGTTTTAGTCCCTACGAGCAGTACTTC
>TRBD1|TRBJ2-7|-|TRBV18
CASSQGTGNYEQYF
TGTGCCAGCTCCCAAGGGACAGGGAACTACGAGCAGTACTTC
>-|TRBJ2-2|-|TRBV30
CAWSPELIGELFF
TGTGCCTGGAGTCCTGAACTAATCGGGGAGCTGTTTTTT
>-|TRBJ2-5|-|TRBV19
CASSIGAQETQYF
TGTGCCAGTAGTATTGGGGCACAAGAGACCCAGTACTTC
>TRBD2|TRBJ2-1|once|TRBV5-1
CASSLAGGGAFEQFF
TGCGCCAGCAGCTTGGCAGGCGGGGGGGCTTTTGAGCAGTTCTTC
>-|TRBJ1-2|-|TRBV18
CASSPGQLFEANYGYTF
TGTGCCAGCTCACCCGGCCAGCTTTTCGAAGCTAACTATGGCTACACCTTC
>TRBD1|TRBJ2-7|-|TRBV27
CASSPQGLSYEQYF
TGTGCCAGCAGTCCACAGGGGCTCTCCTACGAGCAGTACTTC
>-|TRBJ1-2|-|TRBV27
CASSPRPGGGYGYTF
TGTGCCAGCAGCCCCCGCCCCGGAGGGGGCTATGGCTACACCTTC
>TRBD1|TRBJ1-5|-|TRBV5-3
CARSDRQGVRQPQHF
TGTGCCAGAAGCGATCGACAGGGGGTTCGTCAGCCCCAGCATTTT
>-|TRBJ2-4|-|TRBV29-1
CSTQGFSENIQYF
TGCAGCACTCAGGGATTCAGCGAAAACATTCAGTACTTC